The sequence of this T cell receptor beta chain was determined in a study of STAT5B mutations in CD4+ large granular lymphocyte leukemia. Overall study results and limits: Approximately 25% of private leukemic clonotypes occurred rarely in other patients' non-leukemic repertoires.

For this clone: Its antigen is unknown.

Controls came from buffy coats of healthy blood donors. TCRdb's copy holds only in-frame clones and misses some; the assay was immunoSEQ multiplex PCR. The sample holds approximately 32,000 clones, approximately 88% seen once. The CDR3 extends over 17 amino acids. The sample was CD4+ T cells from blood buffy coats. This receptor was obtained from a human donor in good health. The chain couples TRBV21-1 to TRBJ1-6. TRBV21-1 is flagged as a pseudogene. Here the CDR3 DNA reads TGTGCCAGCAGCAAAGAAAGGGACCCCGCCTATAATTCACCCCTCCACTTT. Protein: CASSKERDPAYNSPLHF.